This TCR beta chain was observed in a study of human T cells and chemical hapten exposure. Study-wide context: A mostly female patient group had alopecia areata, totalis or universalis.

This clonotype was seen at least ten times. Described time point: patch test 3, about 24 weeks after DPC sensitization. Treatment indicated: therapeutic diphenylcyclopropenone sensitization with weekly scalp DPC. V trimming: 4 bases; J trimming: 4 bases; junction bases outside the gene matches: 12. The CDR3 consists of 17 residues. CDR1 SGDLS and CDR2 YYNGEE come from the germline V gene. It was the library that attached unique molecular identifiers to individual cDNA molecules. One entry per CDR3 protein results from TCRdb running MiXCR on the RACE reads. This sample has about 64,000 distinct CDR3 sequences, with about 10% found just once.

Here the sequenced sample was whole blood, taken in connection with sensitization to the hapten diphenylcyclopropenone (DPC). The chain is built from TRBV9 and TRBJ2-1; 9 nucleotides agree with TRBD2. This receptor was obtained from a woman aged 30 to 39 with alopecia areata. Some clones in this sample may be carry-over from other donors' samples. CDR3 DNA: TGTGCCAGCAGCCCGGCCGGAGGGGGACTAGCTTACAATGAGCAGTTCTTC. Protein: CASSPAGGGLAYNEQFF.